This TCR beta chain originates from a study of blood T cells in healthy people across ages. PCR was performed a second time for about 7 to 11 cycles using a sample-barcoded 5' primer and a J-beta primer mix. TCRdb independently ran MiXCR on the 5' RACE reads; one entry per CDR3 protein. Among around 520,000 distinct CDR3 sequences listed, about 27% were seen once. Trimming took off 3 bases at V and 11 bases at J, with 19 bases between the two ends. Germline V gene data show CDR1 as ENHRY and CDR2 as SYGVKD. CDR3 size: 14 residues. These data also featured in a second study, about T cells of mothers and their children. That work states: It was observed that no persistent microchimeric T cell clones could be detected.

What was sequenced was blood. This clonotype originated in a boy aged 2 to 9 in good health. The chain is built from TRBV10-3 and TRBJ1-1; no definite D call. The CDR3 DNA reads as TGTGCCATCAGTGACACACCGGACGGAGATGAGGCTTTCTTT. Translation: CAISDTPDGDEAFF.